Presented here are 11 T cell receptor beta chains from one specimen sequenced in a study of blood T cell repertoires in COVID-19. Using immunoSEQ multiplex PCR, the repertoire was profiled, and TCRdb retains in-frame clones only, with some absent. The sample has about 270,000 clones, around nine tenths seen once. Material for sequencing was peripheral blood. Receptor source: a man in his forties or fifties with active or convalescent COVID-19.

This clone was observed a handful of times. This chain uses TRBV12-5 with TRBJ1-1; 7 bases line up with TRBD1. V lost 5 bases to trimming and J lost 6 bases; unmatched junction nucleotides: 12. There are 15 residues in the CDR3. CDR1 is LGHNT, CDR2 FRNRAP, per germline. The CDR3 loop reads CASGTSVTGFAEAFF. The CDR3 DNA sequence: TGTGCTAGTGGTACCTCTGTGACAGGGTTCGCTGAAGCTTTCTTT.

The chain joins TRBV24-1 to TRBJ1-1, with D maybe TRBD1 (6 bases). Looked up from germline, CDR1 is KGHDR and CDR2 is SFDVKD. The CDR3 covers 13 residues. The V and J ends lost 7 bases and 6 bases respectively, with 14 bases between them. The CDR3 sequence: CATRRGRSAEAFF. CDR3 nucleotides: TGTGCCACCAGGAGGGGGAGAAGCGCTGAAGCTTTCTTT.

The chain carries TRBV5-1 and TRBJ2-6; 8 bases align to TRBD2. The V and J ends lost 4 bases and 0 bases, in that order; junction bases with no gene match: 3. The CDR3 has 16 residues. The germline V gene has CDR1 SGHRS and CDR2 YFSETQ. This chain's CDR3 is CASSTGTSSGANVLTF. The CDR3 coding sequence is TGCGCCAGCAGCACAGGGACTAGCTCTGGGGCCAACGTCCTGACTTTC.

The V call is TRBV7-8, the J call TRBJ1-1, with 8 bases aligning to TRBD1. The germline gives CDR1 SGHVS, CDR2 FQNEAQ. The CDR3 is made up of 13 amino acids. V lost 4 bases and J lost 5; bases outside the gene matches: 3. This CDR3 is CASSWTGKTEAFF. The CDR3 DNA reads as TGTGCCAGCAGCTGGACAGGGAAAACTGAAGCTTTCTTT. Full variable domain (outside the CDR3, taken from reference TRBV7-8 and TRBJ1-1): GAGVSQSPRYKVAKRGQDVALRCDPISGHVSLFWYQQALGQGPEFLTYFQNEAQLDKSGLPSDRFFAERPEGSVSTLKIQRTQQEDSAVYLCASSWTGKTEAFFGQGTRLTVV.

This chain joins TRBV11-1 and TRBJ1-2, with unresolved D. V gave up 1 base and J gave up 8 bases, with 11 bases separating them. CDR1 is SGHAT and CDR2 is FQDESV in the germline V gene (reference sequence). The CDR3 is 13 amino acids. This CDR3 reads CASSLVEDGGYTF. DNA for the CDR3: TGTGCCAGCAGCTTAGTGGAGGACGGAGGCTACACCTTC.

Only a few counts were recorded for this clone. This chain connects TRBV19 to TRBJ1-2; TRBD1 agrees at 7 bases. Trimming at V came to 8 bases and at J to 7 bases, leaving 7 bases not matched to a gene. Germline V gene sequence: CDR1 LNHDA, CDR2 SQIVND (reference sequence). The CDR3 spans 12 residues. The CDR3 DNA reads TGTGCCAGTTACTCAGGGGGAGGTGGCTACACCTTC. Protein sequence: CASYSGGGGYTF.

The rearrangement links TRBV27 to TRBJ2-1, with 9 bases matching TRBD1. This CDR3 has 14 residues. The V gene's germline CDR1 is MNHEY and CDR2 SMNVEV (reference sequence). The V gene end was trimmed by 6 bases and the J gene end by 5 bases; junction bases not matched to a gene: 5. The DNA for the CDR3 is TGTGCCAGCAGCAGGGACAGGGTTGACAATGAGCAGTTCTTC. It yields the protein CASSRDRVDNEQFF.

This rearrangement joins TRBV3-1 (or the pseudogene TRBV3-2) to TRBJ1-4; perhaps TRBD1 as D (5 bases). V lost 5 bases and J 0 bases, leaving 10 bases between the germline ends. Per germline, CDR1 LGHDT and CDR2 YNNKEL (reference sequence). The CDR3 spans 15 residues. DNA of the CDR3: TGTGCCAGCAGCTACGACAGCACAACTAATGAAAAACTGTTTTTT. This sequence encodes CASSYDSTTNEKLFF.

The rearrangement links TRBV6-6 to TRBJ1-4; D is undetermined. This CDR3 has 14 amino acids. V shed 6 bases and J shed 2 bases, with 10 bases lying between them. CDR1 is MNHNY and CDR2 is SVGAGI in the germline V gene (reference sequence). The CDR3 reads CASSRAATNEKLFF. CDR3 bases: TGTGCCAGCAGCCGAGCCGCGACTAATGAAAAACTGTTTTTT.

This sequence joins TRBV15 and TRBJ2-3; 7 nucleotides line up with TRBD1. This CDR3 spans 15 amino acids. V was clipped by 2 bases and J by 5 bases; unmatched bases: 7. Germline CDR1 and CDR2: LNHNV and YYDKDF (reference sequence). The CDR3 sequence: CATSRSRGNVDTQYF. The CDR3 coding sequence is TGTGCCACCAGCAGATCCAGGGGGAACGTAGATACGCAGTATTTT.

The rearrangement uses TRBV14 and TRBJ2-3, with 8 bases that match TRBD2. Trimming removed 6 bases from V and 0 bases from J; junction bases left unmatched: 5. This CDR3 spans 15 amino acids. Looked up from germline, CDR1 is SGHDN and CDR2 is FVKESK. The CDR3 bases are TGTGCCAGCAGTTTTAGCGGGGCTAGCACAGATACGCAGTATTTT. It yields the protein CASSFSGASTDTQYF. Full variable domain (outside the CDR3, taken from reference TRBV14 and TRBJ2-3): EAGVTQFPSHSVIEKGQTVTLRCDPISGHDNLYWYRRVMGKEIKFLLHFVKESKQDESGMPNNRFLAERTGGTYSTLKVQPAELEDSGVYFCASSFSGASTDTQYFGPGTRLTVL.